These T cell receptor beta chains were read from a single sample in a study of cytomegalovirus exposure and HLA in healthy donors. Produced via immunoSEQ multiplex PCR; TCRdb's table is partial and in-frame only. The table shows under 80,000 clones, with more than 80% occurring only once. Source material: PBMCs. These receptors all stem from a woman between 18 and 29 years old in good health and CMV-seronegative. Both conserved end residues are part of each CDR3. D genes are given only for firm matches. Clone size, where shown, is once, few, many, or a class for clones that have expanded.

TRBJ1-3,.,TRBV6-5,.,CASSYEGHPGNTIYF,TGTGCCAGCAGCTACGAGGGACACCCTGGAAACACCATATATTTT
TRBJ2-1,.,TRBV27,TRBD2,CASTYGTSGVVEQFF,TGTGCCAGCACCTACGGGACTAGCGGGGTAGTTGAGCAGTTCTTC
TRBJ2-1,.,TRBV10-1,.,CASMGGPRNEQFF,TGCGCCAGCATGGGAGGCCCTCGGAATGAGCAGTTCTTC
TRBJ1-1,.,TRBV6-1,TRBD1,CASTVNRGTEAFF,TGTGCCAGCACCGTAAACAGGGGCACTGAAGCTTTCTTT
TRBJ2-4,.,TRBV19,TRBD2,CASSILRGGTAPHIQYF,TGTGCCAGTAGTATTTTGCGCGGGGGGACCGCCCCGCACATTCAGTACTTC
TRBJ2-7,.,TRBV13,.,CASSSEVGGEQYF,TGTGCCAGCAGTTCCGAGGTCGGGGGCGAGCAGTACTTC
TRBJ1-2,.,TRBV6-5,.,CASKKAGPDYGYTF,TGTGCCAGCAAGAAGGCAGGGCCAGACTATGGCTACACCTTC
TRBJ2-7,.,TRBV28,.,CASTETLGLPNEQYF,TGTGCCAGCACTGAGACACTCGGCCTGCCAAACGAGCAGTACTTC
TRBJ2-3,.,TRBV6-1,TRBD1,CASSSGQASDTQYF,TGTGCCAGCAGTTCGGGACAGGCATCAGATACGCAGTATTTT
TRBJ2-7,once,TRBV29-1,.,CSVRVNRESIEQYF,TGCAGCGTGCGTGTAAACAGGGAGTCGATCGAGCAGTACTTC
TRBJ2-3,.,TRBV6-1,TRBD1,CASSEYGTGWDTQYF,TGTGCCAGCAGTGAATATGGGACAGGGTGGGATACGCAGTATTTT
TRBJ2-3,.,TRBV18,TRBD2,CASSLWRGGRHEDTQYF,TGTGCCAGCTCACTCTGGCGGGGCGGGAGACATGAAGATACGCAGTATTTT